The 11 T cell receptor beta chains given below trace back to one sample, sequenced in a study of T cells after yellow fever vaccination. TCRdb re-called the 5' RACE reads through MiXCR, storing one row per CDR3 protein. The table lists hundreds of thousands of distinct CDR3 sequences, 3.6% of them singletons. Here the sequenced sample was PBMCs, taken on the day of the yellow fever booster vaccination. The receptors were sampled from a man younger than 30 who received the YFV17D yellow fever vaccine.

This clonotype was seen more than once but under ten times. The chain couples TRBV2 to TRBJ1-1; maybe TRBD1 (6 bases). The CDR3 length is 13 residues. The germline CDR1 and CDR2 sequences are SNHLY and FYNNEI. Between the trimmed V and J ends, which lost 7 bases and 6 bases, there was a span of 15 bases. The CDR3 loop reads CASTATGQPEAFF. CDR3 sequence (DNA): TGTGCCAGCACCGCTACAGGGCAGCCTGAAGCTTTCTTT.

This clonotype came up many times. The chain recombines TRBV29-1 with TRBJ1-2, with D unclear. Germline CDR1 reads SQVTM; CDR2 reads ANQGSEA. The V and J ends lost 6 bases and 0 bases respectively, with 8 bases between them. The CDR3 spans 12 residues. The CDR3, as DNA: TGCAGCGTAGCACGCACTAACTATGGCTACACCTTC. This codes for CSVARTNYGYTF.

This clonotype was detected many times. V and J are TRBV7-2 and TRBJ2-1; 10 bases fit TRBD2. CDR1 is SGHTA, CDR2 FQGNSA, per germline. Trimming took 7 bases from V and 8 from J; bases not matched to a gene: 8. This CDR3 has 14 residues. In nucleotides, the CDR3 is TGTGCCAGCATCTTCAGCGGGGGGGCCTATGAGCAGTTCTTC. Its translation: CASIFSGGAYEQFF.

The genes are TRBV5-4 and TRBJ2-2; either TRBD1 or TRBD2 may fit D (5 bases each). The CDR3 is made up of 14 amino acids. CDR1 SGHNT and CDR2 YYREEE come from the germline V gene (reference sequence). The V gene lost 2 bases and the J gene lost 4 bases, with 9 bases spanning the gap. CDR3 sequence: CASSLWDLTGELFF. DNA of the CDR3: TGTGCCAGCAGCTTATGGGACCTCACCGGGGAGCTGTTTTTT.

This clonotype was observed a few times. This rearrangement joins TRBV20-1 to TRBJ1-4; no definite D call. The CDR3 is made up of 13 amino acids. Germline lookup yields CDR1 DFQATT and CDR2 SNEGSKA (reference sequence). V lost 2 bases to trimming and J lost 5 bases, with 9 bases between them. The CDR3 bases are TGCAGTGCTAGAAGTGACGGCAATGAAAAACTGTTTTTT. It translates to CSARSDGNEKLFF.

This clonotype was seen at least ten times. This chain uses TRBV6-6 with TRBJ2-3; D is possibly TRBD1 (6 bases). CDR3 length equals 13 residues. Trimming took off 4 bases at V and 7 bases at J, with 12 bases between the two ends. CDR1 and CDR2 from the germline V gene are MNHNY and SVGAGI (reference sequence). In DNA, the CDR3 is TGTGCCAGCAGTTCAGGGGTTGTAAATACGCAGTATTTT. This gives the protein CASSSGVVNTQYF.

This clonotype has a handful of counts. The chain carries TRBV27 and TRBJ2-3; D unresolved. CDR1 MNHEY and CDR2 SMNVEV come from the germline V gene (reference sequence). This CDR3 contains 13 residues. The germline V and J ends were trimmed by 3 bases and 6 bases, with 10 bases remaining between them. Here the CDR3 DNA reads TGTGCCAGCAGTTTTACGTGGGCGGATACGCAGTATTTT. Protein product: CASSFTWADTQYF.

The chain's CDR3 is CASSMEGAKNIQYF. CDR3 nucleotides: TGTGCCAGCAGTATGGAGGGGGCCAAAAACATTCAGTACTTC. The chain employs TRBV27 and TRBJ2-4, with D tentatively TRBD2 (6 bases). Trimming took 5 bases from V and 1 from J, leaving 9 bases between them. The germline V gene has CDR1 MNHEY and CDR2 SMNVEV (reference sequence). This CDR3 contains 14 residues.

This clonotype was seen more than once but under ten times. The genes are TRBV20-1 and TRBJ2-5; no firm D call. The CDR3 is 11 amino acids. Germline CDR1 DFQATT, CDR2 SNEGSKA (reference sequence). This CDR3 is CSCGWEETQYF. The CDR3 coding sequence is TGCAGCTGCGGCTGGGAAGAGACCCAGTACTTC.

This clonotype was observed at least ten times. V usage is TRBV27 and J usage is TRBJ2-2; TRBD1 might be the D (6 bases). The V gene's germline CDR1 is MNHEY and CDR2 SMNVEV (reference sequence). This CDR3 region has 17 residues. Trimming cost V 4 bases and J 7 bases, with 22 bases left between them. The CDR3: CASSSPETGMGGGELFF. CDR3 nucleotides: TGTGCCAGCAGTTCGCCGGAAACAGGGATGGGCGGCGGGGAGCTGTTTTTT.

In this sample, this clonotype turned up a few times. The V gene is TRBV4-3, the J gene TRBJ2-5; D may be TRBD1 (5 bases). V gave up 0 bases and J gave up 2 bases, with 16 bases separating them. Germline V gene sequence: CDR1 LGHNA, CDR2 YSLEER. This CDR3 comprises 17 residues. CDR3 nucleotides: TGCGCCAGCAGCCAAGATCTGGTCAGGGCAACGCAAGAGACCCAGTACTTC. This sequence encodes CASSQDLVRATQETQYF.